This T cell receptor (beta chain) was identified during a study of T cells in Graves' hyperthyroidism and ophthalmopathy. Overall study findings and caveats: Appearing also in blood were most of the thyroid clonotypes expanded above 0.001.

Stable Graves' hyperthyroidism denoted no ophthalmopathy progression over 18 months. A roughly 9.1 ml volume of fresh peripheral blood provided the PBMCs. In regard to this clonotype: Antigen specificity is unknown.

After removal of 8 bases from V and 8 bases from J, the junction contained 11 bases not matched to a gene. The CDR3 consists of 13 residues. Germline lookup yields CDR1 SNHLY and CDR2 FYNNEI. From RNA transcripts, TCR beta CDR3 regions were amplified. Researchers ran a first-round RT-PCR on the TCR CDR3 using the HTBI primer set. TCRdb re-analysed the multiplex PCR reads in MiXCR, keeping a single row per CDR3 protein. The profile covers approximately 300,000 distinct CDR3 sequences, with approximately 16% appearing a single time and around 33% taken by the ten largest. This TCR derives from a young man with Graves' hyperthyroidism. The V gene is TRBV2, the J gene TRBJ1-1; 7 bases match TRBD1. The material sequenced was blood. As DNA, the CDR3 is TGTGCCAGCGCCAACTCCCCGGACAGGGAAGCTTTCTTT. It translates to CASANSPDREAFF.